This entry lists 12 T cell receptor beta chains sequenced from one sample in a study of shared T cell receptors in the human thymus. Generated by immunoSEQ multiplex PCR, the TCRdb table keeps only in-frame clones and is missing some. The data hold roughly 500,000 clones, with 78% observed a single time. The same data also went into a second study, on human thymus T cells.

The sample consisted of thymocytes. The receptors come from a boy younger than two with a congenital heart defect.

In nucleotides, the CDR3 is TGTGCCAGCAGCTTTAACGTAACAGGGGGCGATCAGCCCCAGCATTTT. Translating it yields CASSFNVTGGDQPQHF. This chain joins TRBV5-6 and TRBJ1-5; 9 bases are a match to TRBD1. The CDR3 length is 16 residues. J was trimmed by 5 bases and V by 2 bases; bases with no gene match: 8. Germline CDR1 and CDR2: SGHDT and YYEEEE.

The count of this clone is one. This chain links TRBV27 with TRBJ1-2; 9 bases are a match to TRBD1. With V trimmed by 6 bases and J by 8 bases, 4 bases remained unmatched. The CDR3 has 12 amino acids. Per the germline V gene, CDR1 is MNHEY and CDR2 is SMNVEV (reference sequence). In DNA, the CDR3 is TGTGCCAGCAGACGACAGGGGGACGGCTACACCTTC. Protein sequence: CASRRQGDGYTF.

This sequence joins TRBV11-3 and TRBJ2-7; TRBD1 agrees at 7 bases. V lost 5 bases to trimming and J lost 2 bases; unmatched junction nucleotides: 9. This CDR3 comprises 15 residues. The germline V gene has CDR1 SGHNT and CDR2 YENEEA. CDR3 sequence reads: CASSPGQPGAYEQYF. The CDR3 nucleotides read TGTGCCAGCAGCCCGGGACAGCCGGGCGCCTACGAGCAGTACTTC.

V usage is TRBV15 and J usage is TRBJ2-1; 8 bases agree with TRBD1. J was trimmed by 3 bases and V by 0 bases; bases with no gene match: 4. In germline, CDR1 is LNHNV, CDR2 YYDKDF (reference sequence). This CDR3 region has 16 residues. The CDR3 sequence: CATSRDFDRGYNEQFF. The CDR3 nucleotides read TGTGCCACCAGCAGAGATTTCGACAGGGGCTACAATGAGCAGTTCTTC. Drawing the rest from reference TRBV15 and TRBJ2-1, the complete variable domain is DAMVIQNPRYQVTQFGKPVTLSCSQTLNHNVMYWYQQKSSQAPKLLFHYYDKDFNNEADTPDNFQSRRPNTSFCFLDIRSPGLGDTAMYLCATSRDFDRGYNEQFFGPGTRLTVL.

This clone was counted between two and nine times. The CDR3 here is CASSERGTSGLPYEQYF. As DNA, the CDR3 is TGTGCCAGCAGTGAAAGAGGGACTAGCGGGCTTCCCTACGAGCAGTACTTC. The chain uses TRBV2 and TRBJ2-7; TRBD2 matches at 12 bases. The CDR3 sequence is 17 residues long. Germline V gene lookup returns CDR1 SNHLY and CDR2 FYNNEI. Trimming at V came to 2 bases and at J to 2 bases, leaving 7 bases not matched to a gene.

The chain links TRBV4-3 to TRBJ1-1; D possibly corresponds to TRBD1 (5 bases). Germline V gene data show CDR1 as LGHNA and CDR2 as YSLEER. V lost 4 bases, J lost 1 base, and 10 bases lay in between. The CDR3 is 14 residues long. The CDR3 sequence is CASSPRTGNTEAFF. In DNA, the CDR3 is TGCGCCAGCAGCCCCCGAACAGGGAACACTGAAGCTTTCTTT.

This clone has a handful of counts. The rearrangement uses TRBV5-6 and TRBJ2-7, with 7 bases matching TRBD2. Germline CDR1 is SGHDT and CDR2 is YYEEEE. The CDR3 length is 17 residues. With V trimmed by 4 bases and J by 2 bases, 15 bases remained unmatched. CDR3 amino acids: CASSKGRRELFPYEQYF. For the CDR3, the DNA is TGTGCCAGCAGCAAAGGACGGCGGGAGTTGTTCCCCTACGAGCAGTACTTC.

V and J are TRBV5-8 and TRBJ1-2, with D unclear. CDR1 and CDR2 from the germline V gene are SGHTS and YDEGEE. This CDR3 spans 14 amino acids. Trimming removed 0 bases at V and 3 bases at J, with 9 bases between. CDR3 nucleotides: TGTGCCAGCAGCTTGGCAGCGGAAGACTATGGCTACACCTTC. Amino acid sequence: CASSLAAEDYGYTF. The variable domain in full, with the rest retrieved from reference TRBV5-8 and TRBJ1-2, is EAGVTQSPTHLIKTRGQQATLRCSPISGHTSVYWYQQALGLGLQFLLWYDEGEERNRGNFPPRFSGRQFPNYSSELNVNALELEDSALYLCASSLAAEDYGYTFGSGTRLTVV.

V gene TRBV5-8 combines with J gene TRBJ1-3, with a weak D call TRBD1 (6 bases). CDR3 length equals 15 residues. V was pared by 4 bases and J by 1 base, with 12 bases between. Germline V lookup: CDR1 SGHTS, CDR2 YDEGEE. The CDR3 is CASSIQGRSGNTIYF. The CDR3 DNA follows: TGTGCCAGCAGCATACAGGGCCGTTCTGGAAACACCATATATTTT.

The chain recombines TRBV7-2 with TRBJ2-1, with 9 bases identical to TRBD2. V lost 1 base, J lost 4 bases, and 8 bases stayed unmatched. Germline CDR1 SGHTA, CDR2 FQGNSA. The CDR3 has 17 residues. The CDR3 DNA is TGTGCCAGCAGCTTAGAGCGGCTAGCGGGAACGTACAATGAGCAGTTCTTC. Amino acid sequence: CASSLERLAGTYNEQFF.

This chain links TRBV19 with TRBJ2-1, with D possibly matching TRBD2 (6 bases). Germline V CDR1 and CDR2: LNHDA, SQIVND (reference sequence). Trimming left V 9 bases short and J 2 bases short, with 17 bases between. The CDR3 contains 15 residues. The CDR3 is CASKVTGGTYNEQFF. CDR3 DNA sequence: TGTGCCAGCAAAGTGACCGGGGGAACCTACAATGAGCAGTTCTTC.

This clone was counted between two and nine times. The V gene is TRBV14, the J gene TRBJ2-7, with TRBD1 matching over 7 bases. Germline CDR1 SGHDN, CDR2 FVKESK. V dropped 4 bases and J dropped 2; count of bases not matched to a gene: 5. The CDR3 is 14 residues long. This CDR3 is CASSLKGQPYEQYF. CDR3 coding DNA: TGTGCCAGCAGCCTAAAGGGACAGCCCTACGAGCAGTACTTC.